The entry below describes one TCR beta chain. This clonotype occurred a few times. Its specific antigen is unknown. There are no base qualities to consult, and no much larger clone falls within one base. Ficoll-Paque density gradient centrifugation was the method used to isolate PBMCs. This record belongs to a study of T-cell memory formation after mild COVID-19 (dated by TCRdb to the early 2020s). At the level of the whole study: TCR sequence clusters from the two donors were found to be largely donor specific. In a couple of donors, T-cell clones that expanded and contracted after mild COVID-19 were tracked by sequencing TCRalpha and TCRbeta repertoires over time. Two young, previously healthy adult volunteers made up the cohort, one male and one female.

The sequencing machine was an Illumina NovaSeq 6000. TCRalpha and TCRbeta cDNA libraries were built by 5'RACE with constant-segment primers, adding sample barcodes and unique molecular identifiers. Trizol reagent was used to extract RNA from every sample. Libraries were amplified in two PCR steps, with a second sample barcode and Illumina TruSeq adapters added in the second step. Sequencing of libraries was performed on an Illumina NovaSeq with 2 x 150 bp paired-end reads. Regarding the original processing steps: With migec v1.2.7, reads were demultiplexed and then collapsed into UMI-guided consensus sequences. With mixcr v2.1.11, UMI consensuses were aligned to TRA and TRB V and J templates and assembled into clonotypes. A clonotype was counted as expanded or contracted only if both edgeR and NoisET called the change significant, with noise models trained on biological replicates. For edgeR calls, the cutoffs were a false discovery rate-adjusted p below 0.01 and a log2 fold-change threshold of 1. As an exploratory analysis of dynamics, max-normalized trajectories of the 1000 most abundant clonotypes were examined by PCA with hierarchical clustering. Separately sequenced CD4+ and CD8+ repertoires were used to assign the CD4 or CD8 phenotype of responding clones. Starting from the raw public reads, TCRdb applied fastp trimming at Q25, assembled clones with MiXCR and retained in-frame beta chains. Every entry covers one CDR3 protein and lists the most common genes and DNA from its rows. These V and J calls derive from TCRdb rather than the authors' analysis. Across this sample there are some 250,000 distinct CDR3 sequences, with 9.4% seen only once. Of the sample, 22% is held by the ten largest clones.

V loses 4 bases of germline sequence and J loses 4 bases, and the interval between the two ends is 16 bases. The CDR3 runs 15 amino acids, cysteine and phenylalanine included. The retained sequence is limited to the CDR3, 45 bases, with the frame set at the first base. CDR1 and CDR2 were assigned from the germline V gene as SGHTA and FQGTGA. The paper's findings and limits, for the study overall: The study covered only a couple of mild cases, and larger cohorts including severe cases with pre-infection samples were considered necessary. SARS-CoV-2 specificity of the second-wave clones peaking on day 37 was not confirmed. The detection of some responding clones in pre-infection memory suggests that pre-existing cross-reactive memory T cells joined the SARS-CoV-2 response. Clones that contracted from day 15 to 85 showed balanced CD4/CD8 phenotypes, whereas a second wave of clones that expanded from day 15 to 37 leaned towards CD4+. Contracting CD4+ clones appeared mostly in the CM and EM memory subsets, whereas CD8+ clones were enriched in EMRA.

What was sequenced was PBMCs or a T cell subset sorted from them (not recorded which). The sequence is built from TRBV7-3 and TRBJ1-1, and TRBD1 may be the D gene, going by 6 matching bases. The receptor was isolated from a man aged 18 to 30 who had mild COVID-19 (a few samples of this study predate the infection). The sample titles of this study are shuffled in the database, so cell type and time point are left out; the donor was told from shared clones. The CDR3: CASSSQGFPLTEAFF. The bases read TGTGCCAGCAGCTCCCAGGGGTTCCCCCTCACTGAAGCTTTCTTT.